One sample yielded the 7 T cell receptor beta chains listed below, sequenced in a study of T-cell reconstitution after alpha-beta-depleted transplantation in children. This sample's TCRbeta library carried unique molecular identifier barcodes. TCRdb analysed the PCR reads with MiXCR anew, one entry per CDR3 protein. The sample gives roughly 500,000 distinct CDR3 sequences, over 25% of which show up once; 2% to 2.5% is in the top ten. The starting material was PBMCs from the stem cell graft donor, obtained from the stem cell graft. These receptor sequences come from a human donor who donated a stem cell graft to a child with aplastic anemia.

This clonotype came up a few times. The chain couples TRBV10-3 to TRBJ2-7, with TRBD1 identical over 7 bases. Trimming took 6 bases from V and 2 from J; bases not matched to a gene: 4. Germline assignment: CDR1 ENHRY and CDR2 SYGVKD. The CDR3 extends over 13 amino acids. As DNA, the CDR3 is TGTGCCATCAGAGACAGGGAAACCTACGAGCAGTACGTC. This gives the protein CAIRDRETYEQYV.

The J gene is TRBJ2-1, the V gene TRBV10-3; D unresolved. Trimming removed 3 bases at V and 2 bases at J, with 5 bases between. The CDR3 length is 13 residues. Germline V lookup: CDR1 ENHRY, CDR2 SYGVKD. CDR3 nucleotides: TGTGCCATCAGTGAATCTCCCTACAATGAGCAGTTCTTC. Translating gives CAISESPYNEQFF.

The CDR3 DNA follows: TGTGCCGCCTCGAAGGACCGCGCCTACGAGCAGTACGTC. Encoded protein: CAASKDRAYEQYV. This chain links TRBV2 with TRBJ2-7; unclear D gene. This CDR3 region has 13 residues. CDR1 is SNHLY and CDR2 is FYNNEI in the germline V gene. V lost 11 bases, J lost 2 bases, and 16 bases lay in between.

V and J are TRBV20-1 and TRBJ2-1; 9 nucleotides agree with TRBD2. J was trimmed by 9 bases and V by 5 bases; bases with no gene match: 11. The CDR3 length is 14 residues. Germline loops: CDR1 DFQATT, CDR2 SNEGSKA (reference sequence). CDR3 in DNA: TGCAGTGCTTGGGGGGCTAGCGGGACTACTGAGCAGTTCTTC. Residues: CSAWGASGTTEQFF.

This clonotype was observed at least ten times. The chain combines TRBV5-1 with TRBJ2-7, with a possible D match to TRBD1 (5 bases). The CDR3 loop spans 14 amino acids. The germline V and J ends were trimmed by 0 bases and 7 bases, with 14 bases remaining between them. Germline V gives CDR1 SGHRS, CDR2 YFSETQ. The DNA of the CDR3 is TGCGCCAGCAGCTTGGACAGCTCAGGGCGGGAGCAGTACGTC. It translates to CASSLDSSGREQYV.

CDR3 bases: TGTGCCAGCAGCGCCCGGACTAGCGGGAGGCCGGGCAATGAGCAGTTCTTC. The encoded protein is CASSARTSGRPGNEQFF. This sequence joins TRBV11-3 and TRBJ2-1, with 14 positions matching TRBD2. Germline values: CDR1 SGHNT, CDR2 YENEEA. The length of the CDR3 is 17 residues. After removal of 5 bases from V and 6 bases from J, the junction contained 9 bases not matched to a gene. Supplemented by reference TRBV11-3 and TRBJ2-1, the full variable domain reads EAGVVQSPRYKIIEKKQPVAFWCNPISGHNTLYWYLQNLGQGPELLIRYENEEAVDDSQLPKDRFSAERLKGVDSTLKIQPAELGDSAVYLCASSARTSGRPGNEQFFGPGTRLTVL.

The chain joins TRBV9 to TRBJ2-2, with D tentatively TRBD2 (6 bases). Looked up from germline, CDR1 is SGDLS and CDR2 is YYNGEE. The CDR3 sequence is 17 residues long. The V and J ends lost 1 base and 0 bases respectively, with 13 bases between them. CDR3 sequence reads: CASSVFGGGTNTGELFF. CDR3 nucleotides: TGTGCCAGCAGCGTATTCGGGGGAGGTACGAACACCGGGGAGCTGTTTTTT.